Included here is one T cell receptor (beta chain) sequence, with context. Profiling relied on immunoSEQ multiplex PCR, and the TCRdb table lists in-frame clones only, not all of them. Here the sample spans roughly 160,000 clones, around 74% being singletons. This sample is drawn from a study of blood T cell repertoires in COVID-19. After removal of 8 bases from V and 7 bases from J, the junction contained 13 bases not matched to a gene. The CDR3 extends over 14 amino acids. CDR1 SGHVS and CDR2 FQNEAQ come from the germline V gene. The specimen was peripheral blood. The J gene is TRBJ2-7, the V gene TRBV7-8; 8 bases fit TRBD1. This TCR was sampled from a woman aged 55-70 years with COVID-19, enrolled during active disease. In DNA form, the CDR3 reads TGTGCCAGCGGCCCACGGGACAGGTTACGAGAGCAGTACTTC. It is translated as CASGPRDRLREQYF.